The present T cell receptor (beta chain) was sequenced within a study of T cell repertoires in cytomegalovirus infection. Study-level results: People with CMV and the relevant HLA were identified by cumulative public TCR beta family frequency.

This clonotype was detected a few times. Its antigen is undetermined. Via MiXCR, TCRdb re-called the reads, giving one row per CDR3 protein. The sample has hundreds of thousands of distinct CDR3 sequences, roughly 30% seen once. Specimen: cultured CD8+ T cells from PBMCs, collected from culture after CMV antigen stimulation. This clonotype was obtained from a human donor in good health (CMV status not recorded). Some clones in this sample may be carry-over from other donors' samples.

Here the CDR3 DNA reads TGTGCCAGCAGCCCGAACAGGGCCAATACTGAAGCTTTCTTT. It yields the protein CASSPNRANTEAFF. V gene TRBV5-5 combines with J gene TRBJ1-1; tentatively, D is TRBD1 (6 bases). Germline lookup yields CDR1 SGHKS and CDR2 YYEKEE (reference sequence). There are 14 residues in the CDR3. Trimming took off 4 bases at V and 5 bases at J, with 15 bases between the two ends. Using reference TRBV5-5 and TRBJ1-1 for the parts outside the CDR3, the full variable domain is DAGVTQSPTHLIKTRGQQVTLRCSPISGHKSVSWYQQVLGQGPQFIFQYYEKEERGRGNFPDRFSARQFPNYSSELNVNALLLGDSALYLCASSPNRANTEAFFGQGTRLTVV.